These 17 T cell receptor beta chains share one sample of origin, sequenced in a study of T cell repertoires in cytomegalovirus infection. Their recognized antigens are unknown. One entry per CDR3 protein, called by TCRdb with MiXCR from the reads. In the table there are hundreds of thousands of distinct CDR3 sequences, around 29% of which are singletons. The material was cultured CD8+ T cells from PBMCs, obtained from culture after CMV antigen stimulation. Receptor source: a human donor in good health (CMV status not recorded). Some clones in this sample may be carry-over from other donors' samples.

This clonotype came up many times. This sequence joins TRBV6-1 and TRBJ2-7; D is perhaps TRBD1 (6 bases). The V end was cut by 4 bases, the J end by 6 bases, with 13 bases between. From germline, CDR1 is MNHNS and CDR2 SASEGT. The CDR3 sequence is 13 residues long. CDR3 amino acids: CASSAPTGIEQYV. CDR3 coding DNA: TGTGCCAGCAGTGCCCCGACAGGAATCGAGCAGTACGTC.

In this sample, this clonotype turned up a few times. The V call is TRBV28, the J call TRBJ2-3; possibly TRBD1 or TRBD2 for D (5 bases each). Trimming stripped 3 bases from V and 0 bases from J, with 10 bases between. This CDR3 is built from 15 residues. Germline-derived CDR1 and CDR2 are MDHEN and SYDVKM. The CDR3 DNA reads TGTGCCAGCAGTTTTATTGGGGGTAGCACAGATACGCAGTATTTT. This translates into CASSFIGGSTDTQYF.

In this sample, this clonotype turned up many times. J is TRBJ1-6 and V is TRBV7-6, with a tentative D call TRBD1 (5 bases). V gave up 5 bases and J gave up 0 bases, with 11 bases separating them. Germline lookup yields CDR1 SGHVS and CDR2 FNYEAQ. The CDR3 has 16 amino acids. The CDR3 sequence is CASSAGLSSYNSPLHF. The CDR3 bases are TGTGCCAGCAGCGCGGGACTGAGCTCCTATAATTCACCCCTCCACTTT.

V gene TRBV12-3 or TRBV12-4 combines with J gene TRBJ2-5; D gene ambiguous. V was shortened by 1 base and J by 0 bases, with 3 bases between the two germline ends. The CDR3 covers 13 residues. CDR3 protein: CASSLDYQETQYF. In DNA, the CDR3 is TGTGCCAGCAGTTTAGACTACCAAGAGACCCAGTACTTC.

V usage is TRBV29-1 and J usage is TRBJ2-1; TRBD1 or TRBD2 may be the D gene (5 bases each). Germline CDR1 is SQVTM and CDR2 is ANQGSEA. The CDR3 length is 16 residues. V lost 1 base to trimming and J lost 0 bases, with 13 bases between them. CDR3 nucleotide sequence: TGCAGCGTTGAAGGGTCCGGGGCCGACTCCTACAATGAGCAGTTCTTC. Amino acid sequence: CSVEGSGADSYNEQFF.

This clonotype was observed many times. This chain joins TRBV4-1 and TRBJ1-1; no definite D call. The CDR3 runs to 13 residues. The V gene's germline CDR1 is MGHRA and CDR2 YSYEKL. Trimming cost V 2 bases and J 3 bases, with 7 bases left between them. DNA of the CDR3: TGCGCCAGCAGCCAATGGGGAGACACTGAAGCTTTCTTT. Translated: CASSQWGDTEAFF.

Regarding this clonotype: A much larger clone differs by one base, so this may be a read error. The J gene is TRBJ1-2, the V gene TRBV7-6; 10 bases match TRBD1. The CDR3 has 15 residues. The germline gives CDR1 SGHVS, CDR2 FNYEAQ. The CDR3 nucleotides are TGTGTCAGCAGCTCTCAACCGGGACAGGGGTATGGCTACACCTTC. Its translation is CVSSSQPGQGYGYTF.

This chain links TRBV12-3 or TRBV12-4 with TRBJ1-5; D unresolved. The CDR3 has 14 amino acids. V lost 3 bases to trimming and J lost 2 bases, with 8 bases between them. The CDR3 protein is CASSLGKGNQPQHF. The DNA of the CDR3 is TGTGCCAGCAGTTTGGGGAAGGGCAATCAGCCCCAGCATTTT.

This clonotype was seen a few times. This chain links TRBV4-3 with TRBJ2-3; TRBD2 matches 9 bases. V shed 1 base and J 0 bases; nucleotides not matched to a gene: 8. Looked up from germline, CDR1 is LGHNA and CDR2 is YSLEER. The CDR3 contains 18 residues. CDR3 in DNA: TGCGCCAGCAGCCAAGTTGGCCCTAGCGGGGCTAGCACAGATACGCAGTATTTT. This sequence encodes CASSQVGPSGASTDTQYF.

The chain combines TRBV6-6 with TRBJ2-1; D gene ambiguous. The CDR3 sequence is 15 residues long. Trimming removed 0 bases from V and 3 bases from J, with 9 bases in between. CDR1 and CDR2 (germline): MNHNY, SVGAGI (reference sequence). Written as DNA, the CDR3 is TGTGCCAGCAGTTACTCTGAAGGGATCTACAATGAGCAGTTCTTC. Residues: CASSYSEGIYNEQFF.

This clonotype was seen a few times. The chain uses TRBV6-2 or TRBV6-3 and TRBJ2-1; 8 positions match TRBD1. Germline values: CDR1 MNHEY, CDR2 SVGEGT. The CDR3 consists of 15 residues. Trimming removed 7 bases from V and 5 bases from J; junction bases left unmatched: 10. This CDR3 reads CASTEDRVLNNEQFF. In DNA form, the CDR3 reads TGTGCCAGCACCGAGGACAGGGTCCTCAACAATGAGCAGTTCTTC.

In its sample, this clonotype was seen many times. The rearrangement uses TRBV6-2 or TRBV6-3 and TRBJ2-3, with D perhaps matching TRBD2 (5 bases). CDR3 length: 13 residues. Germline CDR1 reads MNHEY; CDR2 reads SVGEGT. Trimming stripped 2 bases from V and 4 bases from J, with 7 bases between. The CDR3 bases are TGTGCCAGCAGTTACGGGGAGCCAGATACGCAGTATTTT. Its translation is CASSYGEPDTQYF.

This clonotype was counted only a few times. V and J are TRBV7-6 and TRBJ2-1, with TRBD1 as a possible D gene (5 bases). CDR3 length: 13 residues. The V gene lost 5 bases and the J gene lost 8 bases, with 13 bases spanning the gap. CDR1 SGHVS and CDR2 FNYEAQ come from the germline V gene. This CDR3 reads CASSRGPAHEQFF. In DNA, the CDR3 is TGTGCCAGCAGCAGGGGCCCGGCCCATGAGCAGTTCTTC.

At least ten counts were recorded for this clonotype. The CDR3 spells CASSFGTVEAFF. The CDR3 DNA follows: TGTGCCAGCAGTTTTGGGACAGTTGAAGCTTTCTTT. V and J are TRBV12-3 or TRBV12-4 and TRBJ1-1, with 7 bases lining up with TRBD1. J gave up 7 bases and V 3 bases, and 2 bases lay outside the gene matches. The CDR3 is 12 amino acids.

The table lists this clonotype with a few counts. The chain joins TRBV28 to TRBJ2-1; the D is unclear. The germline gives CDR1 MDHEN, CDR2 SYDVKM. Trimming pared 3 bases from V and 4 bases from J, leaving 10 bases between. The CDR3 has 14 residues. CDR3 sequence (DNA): TGTGCCAGCAGTTTGACCACAAATTACAATGAGCAGTTCTTC. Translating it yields CASSLTTNYNEQFF.

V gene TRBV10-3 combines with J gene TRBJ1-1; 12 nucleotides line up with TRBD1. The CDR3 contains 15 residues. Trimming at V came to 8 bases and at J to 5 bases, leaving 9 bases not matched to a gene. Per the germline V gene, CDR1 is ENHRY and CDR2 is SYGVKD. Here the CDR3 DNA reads TGTGCCATCGGTGGGACAGGGGGCGCGGGAACTGAAGCTTTCTTT. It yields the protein CAIGGTGGAGTEAFF.

DNA for the CDR3: TGTGCCATCGGTGGGTTTTACAATGAGCAGTTCTTC. Residues: CAIGGFYNEQFF. The chain employs TRBV10-3 and TRBJ2-1; D ambiguous. Germline lookup yields CDR1 ENHRY and CDR2 SYGVKD. V was cut by 8 bases and J by 4 bases, with 9 bases left in between. CDR3 size: 12 residues.